The next 32 T cell receptor beta chains were all read from a single sample in a study of vaccination effects on CD4 cells after COVID-19. Under the ViraFEST assay, PBMC were stimulated with viral peptide pools so that antigen-specific CD4+ T cells expanded. Sequencing was performed afterwards. Between days 9 and 11 of culture, CD4+ T cells were separated out. None of these healthy vaccinees had been infected with SARS-CoV-2 before vaccination. No cognate antigen is known for these TCRs. Data came from immunoSEQ multiplex PCR; TCRdb stores just in-frame clones and leaves some out. The sample contains roughly 45,000 clones, around three quarters of which appear only once. Specimen: CD4+ T cells from PBMCs cultured with SARS-CoV-2 spike peptides, collected before COVID-19 vaccination. These receptors were obtained from a human donor who received a COVID-19 vaccine.

The rearrangement uses TRBV5-6 and TRBJ2-5, with D perhaps TRBD1 or TRBD2 (5 bases each). Germline-derived CDR1 and CDR2 are SGHDT and YYEEEE. The V and J ends lost 4 bases and 4 bases respectively, with 17 bases between them. This CDR3 contains 15 residues. For the CDR3, the DNA is TGTGCCAGCAGCCGGACCGGGACGGGGACAGAGACCCAGTACTTC. Translation gives CASSRTGTGTETQYF. Combining the CDR3 with reference TRBV5-6 and TRBJ2-5 gives the whole variable domain DAGVTQSPTHLIKTRGQQVTLRCSPKSGHDTVSWYQQALGQGPQFIFQYYEEEERQRGNFPDRFSGHQFPNYSSELNVNALLLGDSALYLCASSRTGTGTETQYFGPGTRLLVL.

The V call is TRBV12-3 or TRBV12-4, the J call TRBJ2-3; the D is unclear. The CDR3 extends over 11 amino acids. With 5 bases removed from V and 4 bases from J, the gap between germline ends came to 4 bases. This CDR3 reads CASSGSDTQYF. CDR3 DNA: TGTGCCAGCAGTGGGTCAGATACGCAGTATTTT.

By share, this clone ranks as medium-sized. The chain carries TRBV9 and TRBJ1-6; possibly TRBD1 for D (5 bases). With 3 bases removed from V and 13 bases from J, the gap between germline ends came to 17 bases. CDR3 length equals 14 residues. Germline CDR1 and CDR2: SGDLS and YYNGEE. The chain's CDR3 is CASSAWGRRKPLHF. Here the CDR3 DNA reads TGTGCCAGCAGCGCCTGGGGACGGAGAAAGCCCCTCCACTTT. Full variable domain (rest looked up from reference TRBV9 and TRBJ1-6): DSGVTQTPKHLITATGQRVTLRCSPRSGDLSVYWYQQSLDQGLQFLIQYYNGEERAKGNILERFSAQQFPDLHSELNLSSLELGDSALYFCASSAWGRRKPLHFGNGTRLTVT.

The rearrangement links TRBV5-1 to TRBJ2-5; D gene unclear. Germline V CDR1 and CDR2: SGHRS, YFSETQ. The CDR3 contains 14 residues. Trimming cost V 8 bases and J 4 bases, with 18 bases left between them. The CDR3: CASRRPSERETQYF. CDR3 coding DNA: TGCGCCAGTAGACGACCGAGTGAGCGAGAGACCCAGTACTTC.

The CDR3 reads CASSFSVRFAPQETQYF. The CDR3 DNA reads as TGTGCCAGCAGCTTTAGTGTTAGGTTCGCCCCCCAAGAGACCCAGTACTTC. J is TRBJ2-5 and V is TRBV5-5; D not resolved. The CDR3 runs to 17 residues. Germline CDR1 is SGHKS and CDR2 is YYEKEE (reference sequence). V shed 2 bases and J shed 1 base, with 18 bases lying between them.

The chain joins TRBV7-8 to TRBJ1-2; D uncertain. The V and J ends lost 2 bases and 3 bases respectively, with 13 bases between them. This CDR3 comprises 15 residues. CDR1 SGHVS and CDR2 FQNEAQ come from the germline V gene. DNA for the CDR3: TGTGCCAGCAGCTTAAAGGCGGATTGGTACTATGGCTACACCTTC. Its protein is CASSLKADWYYGYTF.

The chain employs TRBV5-4 and TRBJ1-1; D possibly corresponds to TRBD1 (6 bases). This CDR3 comprises 14 residues. Germline V gene lookup returns CDR1 SGHNT and CDR2 YYREEE (reference sequence). V lost 4 bases and J lost 3, with 13 bases in between. This CDR3 is CASSIDRIDTEAFF. The CDR3 DNA follows: TGTGCCAGCAGCATAGACAGGATAGACACTGAAGCTTTCTTT. The whole variable domain, filled in from reference TRBV5-4 and TRBJ1-1, reads ETGVTQSPTHLIKTRGQQVTLRCSSQSGHNTVSWYQQALGQGPQFIFQYYREEENGRGNFPPRFSGLQFPNYSSELNVNALELDDSALYLCASSIDRIDTEAFFGQGTRLTVV.

The genes are TRBV30 and TRBJ1-5; D gene ambiguous. V lost 2 bases and J 5 bases, leaving 7 bases between the germline ends. Germline V lookup: CDR1 GTSNPN, CDR2 SVGIG (reference sequence). The CDR3 extends over 12 amino acids. The CDR3 loop is CAWSWGDQPQHF. The CDR3 nucleotides are TGTGCCTGGAGTTGGGGTGATCAGCCCCAGCATTTT. Complete variable domain (other parts from reference TRBV30 and TRBJ1-5): SQTIHQWPATLVQPVGSPLSLECTVEGTSNPNLYWYRQAAGRGLQLLFYSVGIGQISSEVPQNLSASRPQDRQFILSSKKLLLSDSGFYLCAWSWGDQPQHFGDGTRLSIL.

The rearrangement joins TRBV21-1 to TRBJ2-2; the table's D call, TRBD1, was not checked against the DNA. TRBV21-1 counts as a pseudogene. The CDR3 is 18 amino acids. In DNA form, the CDR3 reads TGTGCCAGCAGCAAGTGTATGCGGGGGACAGGTGACACCGGGGAGCTGTTTTTT. This gives the protein CASSKCMRGTGDTGELFF.

The chain combines TRBV11-2 with TRBJ1-3; D possibly corresponds to TRBD1 (6 bases). Germline V gives CDR1 SGHAT, CDR2 FQNNGV. The V end was cut by 2 bases, the J end by 4 bases, with 12 bases between. This CDR3 contains 15 residues. CDR3 nucleotides: TGTGCCAGCAGCTTAATAGCGGGGGCAGGAAACACCATATATTTT. Its translation is CASSLIAGAGNTIYF.

CDR3 loop: CASSLDLWGGKETQYF. The CDR3 DNA is TGTGCCAGCAGCTTAGATCTCTGGGGGGGAAAAGAGACCCAGTACTTC. The chain employs TRBV11-2 and TRBJ2-5, with 7 bases matching TRBD2. The germline CDR1 and CDR2 sequences are SGHAT and FQNNGV. Unmatched junction bases numbered 7, after V lost 0 bases and J lost 3 bases. The CDR3 consists of 16 residues.

The chain is built from TRBV9 and TRBJ1-6; D might be TRBD1 (5 bases). V was clipped by 2 bases and J by 9 bases, with 15 bases between them. The germline V gene has CDR1 SGDLS and CDR2 YYNGEE. The CDR3 consists of 15 residues. The CDR3 spells CASSVKEGSGSPLHF. CDR3 in DNA: TGTGCCAGCAGCGTTAAAGAGGGGTCGGGTTCACCCCTCCACTTT.

The chain carries TRBV10-3 and TRBJ2-1; TRBD1 is a possible D gene (6 bases). CDR3 length: 14 residues. Germline lookup yields CDR1 ENHRY and CDR2 SYGVKD. The ends were cut back, 2 bases at V and 7 bases at J, with 12 bases in the middle. CDR3 nucleotides: TGTGCCATCAGTGAGGGACAGTCTGGGAATGAGCAGTTCTTC. Its protein is CAISEGQSGNEQFF.

This clone has more than one count but fewer than ten. The rearrangement links TRBV5-4 to TRBJ1-3, with D unresolved. V gave up 4 bases and J gave up 4 bases, with 15 bases separating them. The germline V gene encodes CDR1 SGHNT and CDR2 YYREEE (reference sequence). This CDR3 spans 15 amino acids. The CDR3 DNA is TGTGCCAGCAGCGGAGCGGGAGGTGCGGGAAACACCATATATTTT. This gives the protein CASSGAGGAGNTIYF.

V gene TRBV27 combines with J gene TRBJ1-3; no reliable D call. CDR3 length: 17 amino acids. V was shortened by 6 bases and J by 0 bases, with 18 bases between the two germline ends. Germline V gives CDR1 MNHEY, CDR2 SMNVEV (reference sequence). CDR3 in DNA: TGTGCCAGCAGCCGAACACCCAGCGCTAGCTCTGGAAACACCATATATTTT. Protein product: CASSRTPSASSGNTIYF.

The chain uses TRBV7-3 and TRBJ1-2; D remains ambiguous. The germline V and J ends were trimmed by 2 bases and 5 bases, with 9 bases remaining between them. CDR3 length equals 13 residues. Germline-derived CDR1 and CDR2 are SGHTA and FQGTGA. The chain's CDR3 is CASSLEAGYGYTF. For the CDR3, the DNA is TGTGCCAGCAGCTTAGAGGCGGGGTATGGCTACACCTTC.

This chain uses TRBV5-6 with TRBJ1-5; no clear D gene. The CDR3 consists of 17 residues. The V gene lost 2 bases and the J gene lost 11 bases, with 26 bases spanning the gap. Germline V gene sequence: CDR1 SGHDT, CDR2 YYEEEE. The CDR3 DNA reads TGTGCCAGCAGCTTTTTTGGTACTCAACAAATCAGCGGGGCCCAGCATTTT. Its protein product is CASSFFGTQQISGAQHF.

The CDR3 loop is CASSPQGARKEKLFF. As DNA, the CDR3 is TGTGCCAGCAGTCCTCAGGGGGCGCGGAAGGAAAAACTGTTTTTT. V usage is TRBV28 and J usage is TRBJ1-4, with 8 positions matching TRBD1. Trimming removed 5 bases from V and 8 bases from J; junction bases left unmatched: 10. CDR3 length: 15 amino acids. From germline, CDR1 is MDHEN and CDR2 SYDVKM. Variable domain in full (rest from reference TRBV28 and TRBJ1-4): DVKVTQSSRYLVKRTGEKVFLECVQDMDHENMFWYRQDPGLGLRLIYFSYDVKMKEKGDIPEGYSVSREKKERFSLILESASTNQTSMYLCASSPQGARKEKLFFGSGTQLSVL.

J is TRBJ2-6 and V is TRBV18; D remains unclear. Trimming removed 5 bases at V and 0 bases at J, with 2 bases between. The CDR3 is made up of 13 amino acids. From germline, CDR1 is KGHSH and CDR2 LQKENI. In DNA, the CDR3 is TGTGCCAGCTCAGTCTCTGGGGCCAACGTCCTGACTTTC. Its protein product is CASSVSGANVLTF.

The chain links TRBV5-6 to TRBJ2-5, with a weak D call TRBD2 (7 bases). V was pared by 6 bases and J by 2 bases, with 17 bases between. This CDR3 contains 15 residues. Germline CDR1 and CDR2: SGHDT and YYEEEE. The DNA of the CDR3 is TGTGCCAGCAACCGTCAAGGGAGGGGGCAAGAGACCCAGTACTTC. Translation gives CASNRQGRGQETQYF.

The chain is built from TRBV19 and TRBJ1-5; a weak D match, TRBD1 (6 bases). CDR1 and CDR2 from the germline V gene are LNHDA and SQIVND (reference sequence). There are 15 residues in the CDR3. Trimming took off 10 bases at V and 5 bases at J, with 21 bases between the two ends. The CDR3 nucleotides are TGTGCCACCCTCGCCGAGGGGGGGCCGCATCAGCCCCAGCATTTT. Translating it yields CATLAEGGPHQPQHF.

This rearrangement joins TRBV19 to TRBJ2-3; 7 bases are shared with TRBD1. CDR3 length equals 16 residues. In germline, CDR1 is LNHDA, CDR2 SQIVND (reference sequence). V shed 1 base, J shed 1 base, and the junction held 5 bases outside the gene matches. CDR3 in DNA: TGTGCCAGTAGTATAGGGGTTGGGACAGGCACAGATACGCAGTATTTT. Amino acids: CASSIGVGTGTDTQYF.

In regard to this clone: This sample also contains other DNA sequences that code for the same CDR3. The chain combines TRBV27 with TRBJ1-1; D is perhaps TRBD1 (6 bases). This CDR3 has 13 amino acids. V gave up 4 bases and J gave up 3 bases, with 9 bases separating them. CDR1 is MNHEY and CDR2 is SMNVEV in the germline V gene (reference sequence). CDR3: CASSSTGYTEAFF. CDR3 in DNA: TGTGCCAGCAGTTCAACAGGGTACACTGAAGCTTTCTTT.

This chain uses TRBV11-3 with TRBJ2-7, with TRBD1 as a possible D gene (6 bases). Germline CDR1 is SGHNT and CDR2 is YENEEA. CDR3 length: 14 residues. V was cut by 5 bases and J by 7 bases, with 18 bases left in between. The CDR3 loop reads CASSHRVKSREQYV. The CDR3 nucleotides read TGTGCCAGCAGCCACAGGGTCAAATCTAGGGAGCAGTACGTC.

The chain combines TRBV24-1 with TRBJ2-5; 9 bases agree with TRBD2. Germline trimming cut 4 bases from V and 5 bases from J; bases unmatched to any gene: 7. This CDR3 region has 15 residues. Germline CDR1 and CDR2: KGHDR and SFDVKD. The CDR3 DNA sequence: TGTGCCACCAGTGAGGGTATGCTAGCGGGGGAGACCCAGTACTTC. Translating it yields CATSEGMLAGETQYF.

The chain couples TRBV20-1 to TRBJ2-5; D is ambiguous. CDR1 is DFQATT and CDR2 is SNEGSKA in the germline V gene (reference sequence). Deletions cut 3 bases from V and 2 bases from J, with 13 bases between. This CDR3 is 14 amino acids long. As DNA, the CDR3 is TGCAGTGCTAGTCCGAGTACCCAACAAGAGACCCAGTACTTC. Its protein is CSASPSTQQETQYF.

V gene TRBV7-3 combines with J gene TRBJ2-3; D possibly corresponds to TRBD2 (6 bases). The V and J ends lost 6 bases and 2 bases respectively, with 12 bases between them. The CDR3 runs 14 residues. The V gene's germline CDR1 is SGHTA and CDR2 FQGTGA. CDR3 nucleotides: TGTGCCAGCAGGACTGGAGGGTCCACAGATACGCAGTATTTT. This codes for CASRTGGSTDTQYF.

The rearrangement uses TRBV6-5 and TRBJ1-5, with D hard to call. The CDR3 covers 11 residues. CDR1 and CDR2 from the germline V gene are MNHEY and SVGAGI. The V end lost 6 bases, the J end lost 9 bases, and 9 bases lay between the germline ends. The CDR3 DNA sequence: TGTGCCAGCAGCGATAGCCGGCCCCAGCATTTT. This sequence encodes CASSDSRPQHF.

The chain employs TRBV7-8 and TRBJ1-1; TRBD1 might be the D (6 bases). The germline V gene has CDR1 SGHVS and CDR2 FQNEAQ. Trimming took 1 base from V and 0 from J, leaving 12 bases between them. The CDR3 has 16 amino acids. CDR3 in amino acids: CASSLVGAGMNTEAFF. In nucleotides, the CDR3 is TGTGCCAGCAGCTTAGTGGGGGCGGGAATGAACACTGAAGCTTTCTTT.

The CDR3 sequence: CASSLTQGPFSYEQYV. CDR3 DNA sequence: TGTGCCAGCAGCCTAACACAGGGCCCGTTCTCCTACGAGCAGTACGTC. The chain employs TRBV7-8 and TRBJ2-7; possible D gene TRBD1, 6 bases. V dropped 5 bases and J dropped 0 bases, with 17 bases sitting between them. In germline, CDR1 is SGHVS, CDR2 FQNEAQ. The CDR3 is 16 amino acids.

The CDR3 here is CASSLGPGGSTEAFF. CDR3 coding DNA: TGCGCCAGCAGCCTAGGGCCGGGAGGGAGCACTGAAGCTTTCTTT. The chain carries TRBV5-1 and TRBJ1-1; D unresolved. CDR1 SGHRS and CDR2 YFSETQ come from the germline V gene. V gave up 4 bases and J gave up 4 bases, with 17 bases separating them. CDR3 length: 15 residues.

V usage is TRBV7-2 and J usage is TRBJ2-3; 8 bases match TRBD2. CDR3 size: 15 residues. CDR1 SGHTA and CDR2 FQGNSA come from the germline V gene. V shed 5 bases and J 1 base; nucleotides not matched to a gene: 5. CDR3 sequence (DNA): TGTGCCAGCAGCATTAGCGGGGCTGGCACAGATACGCAGTATTTT. This sequence encodes CASSISGAGTDTQYF.